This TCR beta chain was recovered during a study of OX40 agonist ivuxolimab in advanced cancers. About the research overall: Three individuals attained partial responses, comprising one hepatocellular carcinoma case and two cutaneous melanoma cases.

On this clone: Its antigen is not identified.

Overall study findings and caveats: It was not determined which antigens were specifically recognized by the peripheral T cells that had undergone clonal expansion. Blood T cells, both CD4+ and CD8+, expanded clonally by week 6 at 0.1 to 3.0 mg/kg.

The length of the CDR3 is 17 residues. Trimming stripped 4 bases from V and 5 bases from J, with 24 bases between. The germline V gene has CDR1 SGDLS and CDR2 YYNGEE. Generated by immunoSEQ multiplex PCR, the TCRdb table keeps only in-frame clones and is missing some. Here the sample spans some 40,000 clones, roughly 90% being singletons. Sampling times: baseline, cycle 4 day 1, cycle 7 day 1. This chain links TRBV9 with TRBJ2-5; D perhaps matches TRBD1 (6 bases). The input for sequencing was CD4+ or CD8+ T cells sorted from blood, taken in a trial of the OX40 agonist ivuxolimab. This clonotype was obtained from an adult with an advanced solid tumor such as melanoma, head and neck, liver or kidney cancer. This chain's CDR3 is CASSQGKTVGLGETQYF. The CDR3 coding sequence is TGTGCCAGCAGCCAGGGGAAGACGGTGGGATTGGGGGAGACCCAGTACTTC.